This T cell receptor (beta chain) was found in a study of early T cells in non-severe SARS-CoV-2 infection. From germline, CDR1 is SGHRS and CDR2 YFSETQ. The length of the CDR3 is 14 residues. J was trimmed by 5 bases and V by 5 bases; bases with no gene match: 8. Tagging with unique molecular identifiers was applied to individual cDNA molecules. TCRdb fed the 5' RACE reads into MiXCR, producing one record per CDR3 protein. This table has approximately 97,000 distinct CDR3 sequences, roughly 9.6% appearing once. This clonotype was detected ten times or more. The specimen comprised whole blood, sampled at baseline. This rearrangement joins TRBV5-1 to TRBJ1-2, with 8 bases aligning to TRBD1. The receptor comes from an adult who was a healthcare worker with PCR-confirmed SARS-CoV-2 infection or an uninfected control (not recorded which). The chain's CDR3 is CASRQGQGWYGYTF. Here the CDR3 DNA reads TGCGCCAGCAGACAAGGACAGGGATGGTATGGCTACACCTTC.